This T cell receptor beta chain is from a study of cytomegalovirus exposure and HLA in healthy donors. While the first cohort had around 700 subjects, the donors belonged to the separate validation cohort of over a hundred subjects. The method was immunoSEQ multiplex PCR; TCRdb's version includes in-frame clones alone and lacks a portion of them. The table includes roughly 220,000 clones, around 80% detected once. Per the germline V gene, CDR1 is SGDLS and CDR2 is YYNGEE. This CDR3 is 16 amino acids long. The V end was cut by 4 bases, the J end by 5 bases, with 21 bases between. As concerns this clone: Antigen unknown.

Study results and caveats: The classifier reportedly diagnosed cytomegalovirus status with high specificity and sensitivity.

V and J are TRBV9 and TRBJ2-5; possibly TRBD1 for D (6 bases). The source is a woman between 25 and 40 years old in good health and CMV-seropositive. Sequencing was carried out using PBMCs. The CDR3 loop reads CASSQGGSKVTETQYF. CDR3 nucleotide sequence: TGTGCCAGCAGCCAAGGGGGTTCCAAAGTGACGGAGACCCAGTACTTC.